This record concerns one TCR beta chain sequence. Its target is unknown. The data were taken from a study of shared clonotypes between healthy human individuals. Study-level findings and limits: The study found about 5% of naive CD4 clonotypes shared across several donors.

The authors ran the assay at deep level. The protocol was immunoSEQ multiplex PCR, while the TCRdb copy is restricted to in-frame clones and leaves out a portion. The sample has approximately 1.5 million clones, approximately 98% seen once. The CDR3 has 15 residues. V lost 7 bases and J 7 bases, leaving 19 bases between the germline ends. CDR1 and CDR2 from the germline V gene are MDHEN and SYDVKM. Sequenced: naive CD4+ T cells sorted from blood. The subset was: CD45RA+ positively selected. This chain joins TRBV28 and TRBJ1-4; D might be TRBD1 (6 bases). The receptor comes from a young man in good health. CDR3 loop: CASNTPGRGGEKLFF. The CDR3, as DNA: TGTGCCAGCAATACCCCCGGTAGGGGGGGTGAAAAACTGTTTTTT.